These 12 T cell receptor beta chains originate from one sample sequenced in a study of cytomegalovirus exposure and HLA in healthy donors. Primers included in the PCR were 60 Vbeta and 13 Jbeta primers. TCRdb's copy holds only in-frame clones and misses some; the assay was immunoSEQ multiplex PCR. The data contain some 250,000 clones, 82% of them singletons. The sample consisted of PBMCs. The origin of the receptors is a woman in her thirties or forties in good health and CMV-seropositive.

This CDR3 is CASSRQGQTNGGQYF. The CDR3 bases are TGTGCCAGCAGCCGACAGGGCCAAACGAATGGGGGGCAGTATTTT. This chain joins TRBV7-9 and TRBJ2-3, with 7 bases lining up with TRBD1. This CDR3 has 15 residues. Trimming cost V 5 bases and J 11 bases; bases outside gene matches: 16. Germline V gene lookup returns CDR1 SEHNR and CDR2 FQNEAQ (reference sequence).

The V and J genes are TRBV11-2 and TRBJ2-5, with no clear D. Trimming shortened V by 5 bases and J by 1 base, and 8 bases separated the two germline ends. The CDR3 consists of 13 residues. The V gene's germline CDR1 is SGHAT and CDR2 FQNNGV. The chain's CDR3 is CASSEHLQETQYF. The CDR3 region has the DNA TGTGCCAGCAGCGAACACCTCCAAGAGACCCAGTACTTC.

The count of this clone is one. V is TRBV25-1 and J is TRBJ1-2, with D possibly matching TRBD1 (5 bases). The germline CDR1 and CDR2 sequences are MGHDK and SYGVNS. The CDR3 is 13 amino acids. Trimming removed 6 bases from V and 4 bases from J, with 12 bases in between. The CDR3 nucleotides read TGTGCCAGCAGCGGGGGTTCTAGCTATGGCTACACCTTC. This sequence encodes CASSGGSSYGYTF.

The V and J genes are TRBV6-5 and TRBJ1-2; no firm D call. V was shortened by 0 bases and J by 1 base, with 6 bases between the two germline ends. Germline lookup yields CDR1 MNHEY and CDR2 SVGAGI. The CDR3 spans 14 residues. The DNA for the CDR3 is TGTGCCAGCAGTTACTCCGGGATTAACTATGGCTACACCTTC. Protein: CASSYSGINYGYTF.

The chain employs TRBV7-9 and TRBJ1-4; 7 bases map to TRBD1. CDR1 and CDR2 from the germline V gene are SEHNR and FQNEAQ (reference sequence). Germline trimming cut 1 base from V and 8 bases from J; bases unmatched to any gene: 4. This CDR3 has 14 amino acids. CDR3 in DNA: TGTGCCAGCAGCTTAGGGCAGGGGGGCGAAAAACTGTTTTTT. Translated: CASSLGQGGEKLFF.

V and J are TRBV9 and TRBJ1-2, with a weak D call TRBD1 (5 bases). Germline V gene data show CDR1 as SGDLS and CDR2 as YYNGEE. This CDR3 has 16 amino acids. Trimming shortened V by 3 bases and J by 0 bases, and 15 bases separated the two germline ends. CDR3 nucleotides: TGTGCCAGCAGCGGGGGGGGGAGGACTGCTAACTATGGCTACACCTTC. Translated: CASSGGGRTANYGYTF. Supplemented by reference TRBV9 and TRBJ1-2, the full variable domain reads DSGVTQTPKHLITATGQRVTLRCSPRSGDLSVYWYQQSLDQGLQFLIQYYNGEERAKGNILERFSAQQFPDLHSELNLSSLELGDSALYFCASSGGGRTANYGYTFGSGTRLTVV.

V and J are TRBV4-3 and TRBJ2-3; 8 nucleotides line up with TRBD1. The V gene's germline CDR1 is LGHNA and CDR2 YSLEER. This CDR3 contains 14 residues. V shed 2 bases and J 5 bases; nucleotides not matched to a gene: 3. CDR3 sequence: CASSQTGGGDTQYF. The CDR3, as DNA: TGCGCCAGCAGCCAAACAGGGGGAGGAGATACGCAGTATTTT.

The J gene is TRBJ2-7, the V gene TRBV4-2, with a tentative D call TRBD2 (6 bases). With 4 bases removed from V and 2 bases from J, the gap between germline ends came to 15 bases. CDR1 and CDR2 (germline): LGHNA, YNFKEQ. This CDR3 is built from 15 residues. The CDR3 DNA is TGTGCCAGCAGCCCTGCCTTGGACTACGCCTACGAGCAGTACTTC. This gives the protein CASSPALDYAYEQYF.

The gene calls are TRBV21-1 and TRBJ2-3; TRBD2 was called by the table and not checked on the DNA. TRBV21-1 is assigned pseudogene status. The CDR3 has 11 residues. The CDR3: CASSRGDTQYF. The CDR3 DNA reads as TGTGCCAGCAGCAGAGGTGATACGCAGTATTTT.

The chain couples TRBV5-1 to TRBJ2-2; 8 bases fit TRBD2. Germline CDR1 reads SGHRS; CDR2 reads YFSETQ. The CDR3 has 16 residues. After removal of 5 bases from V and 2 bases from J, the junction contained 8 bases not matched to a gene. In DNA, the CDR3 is TGCGCCAGCAGGTTCCTCGCGGGAGGCAACACCGGGGAGCTGTTTTTT. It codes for CASRFLAGGNTGELFF. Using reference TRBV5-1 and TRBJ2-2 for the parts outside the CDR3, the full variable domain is KAGVTQTPRYLIKTRGQQVTLSCSPISGHRSVSWYQQTPGQGLQFLFEYFSETQRNKGNFPGRFSGRQFSNSRSEMNVSTLELGDSALYLCASRFLAGGNTGELFFGEGSRLTVL.

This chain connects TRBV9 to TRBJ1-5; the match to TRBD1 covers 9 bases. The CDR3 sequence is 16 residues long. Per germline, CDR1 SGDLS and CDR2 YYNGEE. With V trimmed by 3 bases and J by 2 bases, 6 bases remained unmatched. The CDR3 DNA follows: TGTGCCAGCAGCGCATCCACAGGGGGCGGCAATCAGCCCCAGCATTTT. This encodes CASSASTGGGNQPQHF.

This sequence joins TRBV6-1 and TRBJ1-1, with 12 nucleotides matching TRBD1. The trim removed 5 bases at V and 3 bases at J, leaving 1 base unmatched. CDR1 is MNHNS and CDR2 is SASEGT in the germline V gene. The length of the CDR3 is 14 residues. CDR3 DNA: TGTGCCAGCAGTTGGGACAGGGGGCACACTGAAGCTTTCTTT. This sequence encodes CASSWDRGHTEAFF.